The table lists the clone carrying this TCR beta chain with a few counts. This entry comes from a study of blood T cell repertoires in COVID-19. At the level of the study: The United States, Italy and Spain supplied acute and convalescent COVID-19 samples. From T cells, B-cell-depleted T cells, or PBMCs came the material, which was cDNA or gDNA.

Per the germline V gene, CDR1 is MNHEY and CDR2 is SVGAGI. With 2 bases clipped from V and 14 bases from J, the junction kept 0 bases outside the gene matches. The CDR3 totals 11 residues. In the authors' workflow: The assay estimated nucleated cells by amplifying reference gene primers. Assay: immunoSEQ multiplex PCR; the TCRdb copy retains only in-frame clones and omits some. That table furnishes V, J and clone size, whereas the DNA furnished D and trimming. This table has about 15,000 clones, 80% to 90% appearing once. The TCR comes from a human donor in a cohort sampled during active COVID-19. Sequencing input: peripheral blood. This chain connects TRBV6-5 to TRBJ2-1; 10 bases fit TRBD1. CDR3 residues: CASSYGTGEFF. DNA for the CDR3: TGTGCCAGCAGTTACGGGACAGGGGAGTTCTTC.